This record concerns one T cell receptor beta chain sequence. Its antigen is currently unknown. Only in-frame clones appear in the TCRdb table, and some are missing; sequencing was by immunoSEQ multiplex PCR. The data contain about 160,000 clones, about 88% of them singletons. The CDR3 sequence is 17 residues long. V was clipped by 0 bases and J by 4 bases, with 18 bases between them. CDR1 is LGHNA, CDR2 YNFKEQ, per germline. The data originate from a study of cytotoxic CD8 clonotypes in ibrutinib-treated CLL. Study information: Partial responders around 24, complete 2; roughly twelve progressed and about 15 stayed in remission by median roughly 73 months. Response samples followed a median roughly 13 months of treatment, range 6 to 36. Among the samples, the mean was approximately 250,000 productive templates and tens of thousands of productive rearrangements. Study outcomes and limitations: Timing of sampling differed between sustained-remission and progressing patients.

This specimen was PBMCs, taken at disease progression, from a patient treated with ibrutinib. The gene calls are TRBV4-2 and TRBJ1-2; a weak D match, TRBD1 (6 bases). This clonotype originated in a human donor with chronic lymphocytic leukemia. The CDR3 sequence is CASSQDLGTGLRYGYTF. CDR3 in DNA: TGTGCCAGCAGCCAAGATCTTGGTACAGGGCTTCGCTATGGCTACACCTTC.